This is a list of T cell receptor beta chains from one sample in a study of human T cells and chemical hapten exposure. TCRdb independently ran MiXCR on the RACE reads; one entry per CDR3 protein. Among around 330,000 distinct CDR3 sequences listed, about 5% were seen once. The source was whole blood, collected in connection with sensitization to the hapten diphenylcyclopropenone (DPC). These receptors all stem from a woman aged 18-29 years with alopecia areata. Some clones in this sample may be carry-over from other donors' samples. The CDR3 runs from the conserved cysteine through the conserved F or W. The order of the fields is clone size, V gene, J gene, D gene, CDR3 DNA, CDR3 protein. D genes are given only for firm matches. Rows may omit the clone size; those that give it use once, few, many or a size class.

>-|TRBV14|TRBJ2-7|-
TGTGCCAGCAGCCCCCGGGGAGACAGGCCCTACGAGCAGTACTTC
CASSPRGDRPYEQYF
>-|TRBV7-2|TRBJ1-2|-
TGTGCCAGCAGCTTATTCGCAGGGGAATATGGCTACACCTTC
CASSLFAGEYGYTF
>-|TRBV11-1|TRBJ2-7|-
TGTGCCAGCGGGGAGAACCCCTCCTACGAGCAGTACTTC
CASGENPSYEQYF
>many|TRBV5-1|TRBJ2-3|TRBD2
TGCGCCAGCAGCTTGGAAGGACTAGCGGGGGGCACAGATACGCAGTATTTT
CASSLEGLAGGTDTQYF
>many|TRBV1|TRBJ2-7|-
TGCACCAGCAGCCAAGATGAACCGTCGGGAGTCCACGAGCAGTACTTC
CTSSQDEPSGVHEQYF
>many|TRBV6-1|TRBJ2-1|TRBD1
TGTGCCAGCAGTGATCCGGGACAGGGGAACTTGGGTGAGCAGTTCTTC
CASSDPGQGNLGEQFF
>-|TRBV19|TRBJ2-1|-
TGTGCCAGTAGTATCGAAGGGGCCTACAATGAGCAGTTCTTC
CASSIEGAYNEQFF
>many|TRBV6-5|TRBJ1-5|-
TGTGCCAGCAGTTACTCAAGGCCGAGTAATCAGCCCCAGCATTTT
CASSYSRPSNQPQHF
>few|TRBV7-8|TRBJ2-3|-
TGTGCCAGCAGCTTAGGTTCGAACAGTGATAACACAGATACGCAGTATTTT
CASSLGSNSDNTDTQYF
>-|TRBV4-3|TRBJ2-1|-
TGCGCCAGCTCACGGGGCGGCATCTCCTACAATGAGCAGTTCTTC
CASSRGGISYNEQFF
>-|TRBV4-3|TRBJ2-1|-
TGCGCCAGCAGCCTGGGCAGGGGCACCAGGGATGAGCAGTTCTTC
CASSLGRGTRDEQFF
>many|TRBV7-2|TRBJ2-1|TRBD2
TGTGCCAGCAGCCCACCGGGACTAGCGGGTCCGGATGAGCAGTTCTTC
CASSPPGLAGPDEQFF
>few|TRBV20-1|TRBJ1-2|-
TGCAGTGCTAGGTTTTTTTACGGGACAACAAGCTCCTTTAACTATGGCTACACCTTC
CSARFFYGTTSSFNYGYTF
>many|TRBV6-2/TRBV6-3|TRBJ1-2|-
TGTGCCAGCAGTTACTATCAGGGGAACTATGGCTACACCTTC
CASSYYQGNYGYTF
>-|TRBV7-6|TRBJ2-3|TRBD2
TGTGCCAGCAGCTTAGGGTACAGCGGGGGGCTGCAGAGCACAGATACGCAGTATTTT
CASSLGYSGGLQSTDTQYF
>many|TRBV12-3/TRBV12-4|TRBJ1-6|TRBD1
TGTGCCAGCAGTTCAGGGGGAATGGGGTCACCCCTCCACTTT
CASSSGGMGSPLHF
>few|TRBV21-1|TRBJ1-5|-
TGTGCCAGCAGCAAAGATCTATCCGGGGGCCGGTGGGGCAATCAGCCCCAGCATTTT
CASSKDLSGGRWGNQPQHF
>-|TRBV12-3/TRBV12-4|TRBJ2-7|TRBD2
TGTGCCAGCAGTTTCGGGCCCCGGGCTAGCGGTAATCCCTACGAGCAGTACTTC
CASSFGPRASGNPYEQYF
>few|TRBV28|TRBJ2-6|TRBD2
TGTGCGATGCGGGAGCGGGGGGCCAACGTCCTGACTTTC
CAMRERGANVLTF
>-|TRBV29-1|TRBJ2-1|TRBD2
TGCAGCGTCGACCCTACTAGCGGGGGGGCCAATGAGCAGTTCTTC
CSVDPTSGGANEQFF
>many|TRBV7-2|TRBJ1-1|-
TGTGCCAGCAGCTTAGAGGGACGACCGGGGACTGAAGCTTTCTTT
CASSLEGRPGTEAFF
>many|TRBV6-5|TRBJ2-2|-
TGTGCCAGCAGTTACTCCCGGGTCTCAGGGCGGTCGATTAACACCGGGGAGCTGTTTTTT
CASSYSRVSGRSINTGELFF
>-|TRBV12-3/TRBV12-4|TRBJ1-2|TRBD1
TGTGCCAGCAGAGGAGGTGGACAGGGGGCGGCGGACTATGGCTACACCTTC
CASRGGGQGAADYGYTF
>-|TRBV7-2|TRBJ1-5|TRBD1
TGTGCCAGCTGCTACAGGGGTAGCAGCAATCAGCCCCAGCATTTT
CASCYRGSSNQPQHF
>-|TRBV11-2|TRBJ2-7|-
TGTGCCAGCAGCTTATTCCCCCACAGGGAGCGGTCTCTAACGCCAGACCGAACCTACGAGCAGTACTTC
CASSLFPHRERSLTPDRTYEQYF
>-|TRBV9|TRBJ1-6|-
TGTGCCAGCAGCGTATCGGGATCCTATAATTCACCCCTCCACTTT
CASSVSGSYNSPLHF